This T cell receptor (beta chain) appears in the sequencing data of a study of cytomegalovirus exposure and HLA in healthy donors. Study-level points and caveats: Cytomegalovirus status, reportedly, was diagnosed with high specificity and sensitivity by the classifier.

Concerning this clone itself: Its specificity is unknown.

Germline V CDR1 and CDR2: MDHEN, SYDVKM. This CDR3 has 14 amino acids. V dropped 6 bases and J dropped 3 bases, with 14 bases sitting between them. This table comes from immunoSEQ multiplex PCR, and its TCRdb copy is limited to in-frame clones, with some not included. The table shows 55,000 to 70,000 clones, with over 75% occurring only once. This sequence originates from a woman aged 25 to 39 in good health and CMV-seronegative. Sequencing was done on a sample of PBMCs. This chain connects TRBV28 to TRBJ1-1; D not certain. The CDR3 sequence: CASSPDGRYTEAFF. CDR3 bases: TGTGCCAGCAGCCCCGATGGCAGATACACTGAAGCTTTCTTT.